These 22 T cell receptor beta chains were sequenced from one sample in a study of T cells in localized non-small cell lung cancer. Only in-frame clones appear in the TCRdb table, and some are missing; sequencing was by immunoSEQ multiplex PCR. The sample includes some 31,000 clones, around nine tenths seen only once; the top ten take 4.2%. The sample here was peripheral blood, taken before any cancer treatment. The receptors come from a woman aged 35-75 years with stage I lung adenocarcinoma.

The chain has TRBV11-2 and TRBJ1-3; D possibly corresponds to TRBD1 (6 bases). V was shortened by 1 base and J by 3 bases, with 10 bases between the two germline ends. Germline V gene lookup returns CDR1 SGHAT and CDR2 FQNNGV. This CDR3 contains 15 residues. DNA of the CDR3: TGTGCCAGCAGCTTAGGACAGGCAATTGGAAACACCATATATTTT. Translating it yields CASSLGQAIGNTIYF.

This clone has only one observation. The chain employs TRBV6-6 and TRBJ2-5, with D maybe TRBD2 (6 bases). CDR3 length equals 15 residues. The germline V and J ends were trimmed by 0 bases and 7 bases, with 15 bases remaining between them. Germline V gene lookup returns CDR1 MNHNY and CDR2 SVGAGI (reference sequence). DNA for the CDR3: TGTGCCAGCAGTTACTCGATAGACGGGGGAAGGACCCAGTACTTC. Protein sequence: CASSYSIDGGRTQYF.

The J gene is TRBJ1-1, the V gene TRBV7-3, with TRBD1 identical over 8 bases. From germline, CDR1 is SGHTA and CDR2 FQGTGA. There are 15 residues in the CDR3. The trim removed 0 bases at V and 5 bases at J, leaving 5 bases unmatched. CDR3 amino acids: CASSLTGTGTTEAFF. CDR3 nucleotides: TGTGCCAGCAGCTTAACAGGGACAGGAACGACTGAAGCTTTCTTT.

The chain couples TRBV5-1 to TRBJ2-6; 7 bases are shared with TRBD1. Trimming cost V 9 bases and J 4 bases; bases outside gene matches: 19. The CDR3 sequence is 18 residues long. CDR1 is SGHRS, CDR2 YFSETQ, per germline. The CDR3 DNA is TGCGCCACCCGGGACAGAAAGGGCGTATTTGGGGGGGCCAACGTCCTGACTTTC. Translation gives CATRDRKGVFGGANVLTF.

The rearrangement joins TRBV19 to TRBJ2-1; D is perhaps TRBD1 (5 bases). V dropped 6 bases and J dropped 1 base, with 16 bases sitting between them. Germline CDR1 is LNHDA and CDR2 is SQIVND (reference sequence). This CDR3 spans 16 amino acids. For the CDR3, the DNA is TGTGCCAGTAGATCGCCGACAGCCGATTCCTACAATGAGCAGTTCTTC. Amino acids: CASRSPTADSYNEQFF. Full variable domain (rest looked up from reference TRBV19 and TRBJ2-1): DGGITQSPKYLFRKEGQNVTLSCEQNLNHDAMYWYRQDPGQGLRLIYYSQIVNDFQKGDIAEGYSVSREKKESFPLTVTSAQKNPTAFYLCASRSPTADSYNEQFFGPGTRLTVL.

The chain links TRBV4-1 to TRBJ1-2; D ambiguous. CDR3 length: 18 residues. V dropped 0 bases and J dropped 2 bases, with 19 bases sitting between them. Germline V CDR1 and CDR2: MGHRA, YSYEKL. In nucleotides, the CDR3 is TGCGCCAGCAGCCAAGATCTCGGCCACCCCCGCTTAAACTATGGCTACACCTTC. Protein product: CASSQDLGHPRLNYGYTF.

This clone was observed a single time. Other DNA variants within this sample encode the same CDR3. This sequence joins TRBV18 and TRBJ2-7; D is ambiguous. Germline loops: CDR1 KGHSH, CDR2 LQKENI. The CDR3 spans 12 residues. Trimming removed 2 bases at V and 1 base at J, with 3 bases between. The CDR3, as DNA: TGTGCCAGCTCACCATTTTCCTACGAGCAGTACTTC. It yields the protein CASSPFSYEQYF. Combining the CDR3 with reference TRBV18 and TRBJ2-7 gives the whole variable domain NAGVMQNPRHLVRRRGQEARLRCSPMKGHSHVYWYRQLPEEGLKFMVYLQKENIIDESGMPKERFSAEFPKEGPSILRIQQVVRGDSAAYFCASSPFSYEQYFGPGTRLTVT.

The genes are TRBV7-8 and TRBJ1-1; D not certain. The CDR3 is made up of 17 amino acids. V dropped 0 bases and J dropped 0 bases, with 14 bases sitting between them. Germline V gives CDR1 SGHVS, CDR2 FQNEAQ. The chain's CDR3 is CASSLARRATMNTEAFF. CDR3 coding DNA: TGTGCCAGCAGCTTAGCGAGGAGGGCCACTATGAACACTGAAGCTTTCTTT. The complete variable domain, with remaining parts taken from reference TRBV7-8 and TRBJ1-1, reads GAGVSQSPRYKVAKRGQDVALRCDPISGHVSLFWYQQALGQGPEFLTYFQNEAQLDKSGLPSDRFFAERPEGSVSTLKIQRTQQEDSAVYLCASSLARRATMNTEAFFGQGTRLTVV.

About this clone: Other DNA sequences in the sample encode the same CDR3. The CDR3 protein is CASSIGGLQETQYF. The CDR3 DNA sequence: TGTGCCAGTAGTATAGGGGGACTTCAAGAGACCCAGTACTTC. This chain connects TRBV19 to TRBJ2-5, with a possible D match to TRBD2 (6 bases). Germline V CDR1 and CDR2: LNHDA, SQIVND (reference sequence). CDR3 length equals 14 residues. V was trimmed by 1 base and J by 2 bases, leaving 8 bases between them.

The rearrangement joins TRBV29-1 to TRBJ2-3; D perhaps matches TRBD2 (7 bases). CDR1 is SQVTM, CDR2 ANQGSEA, per germline. The V end was cut by 8 bases, the J end by 8 bases, with 20 bases between. The length of the CDR3 is 13 residues. The CDR3 bases are TGCAGCCTACGCGGGGCGGGGGCGGGTACGCAGTATTTT. This gives the protein CSLRGAGAGTQYF.

This chain connects TRBV7-2 to TRBJ1-2; D is perhaps TRBD1 (5 bases). Germline V gene data show CDR1 as SGHTA and CDR2 as FQGNSA. Trimming left V 4 bases short and J 1 base short, with 13 bases between. The CDR3 has 15 amino acids. CDR3 in DNA: TGTGCCAGCAGCTACACCTGGGGGGGTAACTATGGCTACACCTTC. Its translation is CASSYTWGGNYGYTF.

The rearrangement joins TRBV9 to TRBJ1-5; unclear D gene. This CDR3 is 16 amino acids long. Germline CDR1 reads SGDLS; CDR2 reads YYNGEE. V dropped 4 bases and J dropped 1 base, with 15 bases sitting between them. DNA for the CDR3: TGTGCCAGCAGCCCTCCGGGCGGCCGGAGCAATCAGCCCCAGCATTTT. The encoded protein is CASSPPGGRSNQPQHF.

This clone was recorded only once. The chain combines TRBV7-2 with TRBJ2-2; the match to TRBD1 covers 8 bases. The germline V gene has CDR1 SGHTA and CDR2 FQGNSA. CDR3 length: 16 residues. V gave up 5 bases and J gave up 3 bases; unmatched junction bases: 8. The CDR3 nucleotides read TGTGCCAGCAGCCTACGGACAGGGAGTGACACCGGGGAGCTGTTTTTT. Its protein is CASSLRTGSDTGELFF. Looking up the rest from reference TRBV7-2 and TRBJ2-2 gives the full variable domain: GAGVSQSPSNKVTEKGKDVELRCDPISGHTALYWYRQSLGQGLEFLIYFQGNSAPDKSGLPSDRFSAERTGGSVSTLTIQRTQQEDSAVYLCASSLRTGSDTGELFFGEGSRLTVL.

The chain carries TRBV7-2 and TRBJ1-2, with 9 bases identical to TRBD1. The CDR3 sequence is 15 residues long. Germline V CDR1 and CDR2: SGHTA, FQGNSA. Losses at the gene ends were 5 bases for V and 3 bases for J; bases not matched to a gene: 7. CDR3 in amino acids: CASSGDREGDYGYTF. CDR3 DNA sequence: TGTGCCAGCAGCGGGGACAGGGAAGGCGACTATGGCTACACCTTC.

The rearrangement joins TRBV27 to TRBJ1-1; a weak D match, TRBD1 (6 bases). The CDR3 totals 16 residues. Germline V gives CDR1 MNHEY, CDR2 SMNVEV (reference sequence). The CDR3 nucleotides are TGTCCTAGAAGCAGTATCCGACAGGAGGGGAACACTGAAGCTTTCTTT. Protein sequence: CPRSSIRQEGNTEAFF.

The chain couples TRBV5-1 to TRBJ1-4; D possibly corresponds to TRBD1 (5 bases). CDR1 is SGHRS, CDR2 YFSETQ, per germline. The CDR3 runs to 16 residues. Trimming removed 1 base at V and 0 bases at J, with 10 bases between. CDR3 sequence (DNA): TGCGCCAGCAGCTTGTCGGGGACCCCAACTAATGAAAAACTGTTTTTT. Translating gives CASSLSGTPTNEKLFF.

The chain employs TRBV4-3 and TRBJ2-2, with 8 bases that match TRBD2. V lost 0 bases to trimming and J lost 9 bases; unmatched junction nucleotides: 12. The CDR3 spans 17 residues. Germline V gene sequence: CDR1 LGHNA, CDR2 YSLEER. The CDR3 DNA reads as TGCGCCAGCAGCCAAGATCAAGTTGCGGGGGGCCACCGGGAGCTGTTTTTT. Translation: CASSQDQVAGGHRELFF.

V is TRBV12-5 and J is TRBJ1-2, with D hard to call. Trimming took 6 bases from V and 3 from J, leaving 20 bases between them. From germline, CDR1 is LGHNT and CDR2 FRNRAP. The CDR3 length is 16 residues. CDR3 sequence (DNA): TGTGCTAGTGGGCCGACATACAATACGGGAGACTATGGCTACACCTTC. Translation: CASGPTYNTGDYGYTF.

This chain joins TRBV28 and TRBJ1-1, with D unresolved. This CDR3 spans 14 amino acids. From germline, CDR1 is MDHEN and CDR2 SYDVKM. Trimming pared 3 bases from V and 2 bases from J, leaving 10 bases between. In DNA, the CDR3 is TGTGCCAGCAGTTTCCGCGGATTCAACACTGAAGCTTTCTTT. Amino acid sequence: CASSFRGFNTEAFF.

The chain recombines TRBV6-5 with TRBJ1-1; D remains unclear. The germline V and J ends were trimmed by 8 bases and 2 bases, with 9 bases remaining between them. The CDR3 has 12 amino acids. Germline assignment: CDR1 MNHEY and CDR2 SVGAGI. The chain's CDR3 is CASSAGNTEAFF. The CDR3 DNA reads TGTGCCAGCTCAGCGGGAAACACTGAAGCTTTCTTT.

The V gene is TRBV30, the J gene TRBJ1-2; 8 bases align to TRBD1. This CDR3 comprises 14 residues. The V and J ends lost 0 bases and 10 bases, in that order; junction bases with no gene match: 10. Per germline, CDR1 GTSNPN and CDR2 SVGIG (reference sequence). The CDR3 spells CAWSVQGARRDYTF. CDR3 nucleotides: TGTGCCTGGAGTGTCCAGGGGGCGCGAAGGGACTACACCTTC.

This sequence joins TRBV10-3 and TRBJ1-6, with a tentative D call TRBD1 (6 bases). This CDR3 comprises 17 residues. The V gene lost 2 bases and the J gene lost 4 bases, with 15 bases spanning the gap. In germline, CDR1 is ENHRY, CDR2 SYGVKD. Here the CDR3 reads CAISELGGDTYNSPLHF. The CDR3 nucleotides read TGTGCCATCAGTGAGCTCGGTGGGGACACATATAATTCACCCCTCCACTTT.